These T cell receptor beta chains were read from a single sample in a study of beta chain features in type 1 diabetes. The protocol was immunoSEQ multiplex PCR, while the TCRdb copy is restricted to in-frame clones and leaves out a portion. The table lists almost 350,000 clones, 8% of them singletons. What was sequenced was central memory CD4+ T cells from blood. The receptor source for this set is a woman between 18 and 29 years old in good health. The CDR3 runs from the conserved cysteine through the conserved F or W. A D gene is named only where the DNA matches it firmly. Rows give clone size only sometimes, using once, few, many, or a class for an expanded clone.

>few|TRBD2|TRBJ2-3|TRBV7-3
TGTGCCAGCAGCACCACTAGCGGGAGGGGGTATACGCAGTATTTT
CASSTTSGRGYTQYF
>few|.|TRBJ2-1|TRBV5-1
TGCGCCAGCAGCCCCGATCAGGAGCAGTTCTTC
CASSPDQEQFF
>.|TRBD2|TRBJ2-3|TRBV7-9
TGTGCCAGCAGCCTCGGGACTAGCGGGTATACAGATACGCAGTATTTT
CASSLGTSGYTDTQYF
>.|.|TRBJ1-5|TRBV7-2
TGTGCCAGCAGCTTAGAGGGTTGGACAGGCAATCAGCCCCAGCATTTT
CASSLEGWTGNQPQHF
>many|.|TRBJ2-5|TRBV11-2
TGTGCCAGCAGCCCGACTGCAGGCTTAAGATCCCAGTACTTC
CASSPTAGLRSQYF
>many|TRBD2|TRBJ2-1|TRBV7-2
TGTGCCAGCAGTAGCGGGAGTTGGGGTTACAATGAGCAGTTCTTC
CASSSGSWGYNEQFF
>.|TRBD2|TRBJ2-1|TRBV4-3
TGCGCCAGCAGCCAAGATGGGACTAGCGCGCAGTTATACAATGAGCAGTTCTTC
CASSQDGTSAQLYNEQFF
>few|.|TRBJ1-5|TRBV6-5
TGTGCCAGCAGACTGGGGGCCCGGGAAGGCTGGCCCCAGCATTTT
CASRLGAREGWPQHF
>few|TRBD1|TRBJ2-2|TRBV5-1
TGCGCCAGCAGGTACAGGGGTAACACCGGGGAGCTGTTTTTT
CASRYRGNTGELFF
>few|TRBD2|TRBJ2-3|TRBV29-1
TGCAGCGTTGAAGCTAGCGGGAGGACAGATACGCAGTATTTT
CSVEASGRTDTQYF
>.|.|TRBJ2-5|TRBV11-1
TGTGCCAGCAGCTTAAGGCGGGACGAGATTGAGACCCAGTACTTC
CASSLRRDEIETQYF
>few|TRBD1|TRBJ2-5|TRBV15
TGTGCCACCAGCAGAGTCAGACAGGGTGGTCGGACCCAGTACTTC
CATSRVRQGGRTQYF
>.|.|TRBJ1-2|TRBV27
TGTGCCAGCAGTGCAAGAGGTACTAACTATGGCTACACCTTC
CASSARGTNYGYTF
>.|.|TRBJ1-5|TRBV7-2
TGTGCCAGCAGTGTTAGGGGAGATCAGCCCCAGCATTTT
CASSVRGDQPQHF
>.|TRBD2|TRBJ2-1|TRBV27
TGTGCCAGTTCGCCCGCCTATCAAGGGACTAGCGGAGACAATGAGCAGTTCTTC
CASSPAYQGTSGDNEQFF
>many|.|TRBJ2-1|TRBV5-6
TGTGCCAGCAGCATAGACTGGGGCTACAATGAGCAGTTCTTC
CASSIDWGYNEQFF
>few|.|TRBJ1-5|TRBV28
TGTGCCAGCAGTTCGGCTTTGGGCAATCAGCCCCAGCATTTT
CASSSALGNQPQHF
>few|TRBD1|TRBJ2-2|TRBV5-8
TGTGCCAGCAGCTTACCGGGACAGGGGGCAAACACCGGGGAGCTGTTTTTT
CASSLPGQGANTGELFF
>.|.|TRBJ2-7|TRBV7-2
TGTGCCAGCAGCTTGACAAAATACGAGCAGTACTTC
CASSLTKYEQYF
>.|.|TRBJ2-7|TRBV28
TGTGCCAGCAGTTTTGGGTCAGCCCCCTACGAGCAGTACTTC
CASSFGSAPYEQYF
>few|.|TRBJ2-5|TRBV7-3
TGTGCCAGCAGCTTAGCGGGGCACCAAGAGACCCAGTACTTC
CASSLAGHQETQYF
>.|TRBD1|TRBJ1-2|TRBV7-2
TGTGCCAGCAGCACGCGACAGGGGTTGAGCTATGGCTACACCTTC
CASSTRQGLSYGYTF
>few|TRBD1|TRBJ2-3|TRBV27
TGTGCCAGCAGTAAGGGTGGACAGGGGACAGATACGCAGTATTTT
CASSKGGQGTDTQYF
>.|.|TRBJ2-6|TRBV6-5
TGTGCCAGCAGTTACGTGGATACCTCTGGGGCCAACGTCCTGACTTTC
CASSYVDTSGANVLTF
>.|TRBD1|TRBJ2-1|TRBV4-3
TGCGCCAGCAGCCAAAACCTAGTCCTAGGGGGCGATGAGCAGTTCTTC
CASSQNLVLGGDEQFF
>few|.|TRBJ1-4|TRBV10-2
TGCGCCACGGCTTCTACAACTAATGAAAAACTGTTTTTT
CATASTTNEKLFF
>.|TRBD2|TRBJ2-1|TRBV5-4
TGTGCCAGCAGCCATCTTCTAGCGGCACGAGACAATGAGCAGTTCTTC
CASSHLLAARDNEQFF